This T cell receptor (beta chain) was sequenced during a study of radiation and T cells in renal cell carcinoma. TCRdb's copy holds only in-frame clones and misses some; the assay was immunoSEQ multiplex PCR. The table shows roughly 21,000 clones, with 45% to 55% occurring only once. The treatment was: treatment-naive control, cytoreductive nephrectomy. The length of the CDR3 is 19 residues. The J segment lost 0 bases and the V segment lost 3 bases, leaving 9 bases of the junction unmatched. Germline V gene lookup returns CDR1 SGDLS and CDR2 YYNGEE. The sequenced sample was tumor tissue, obtained from a patient whose treatment was nephrectomy without radiotherapy. This receptor was taken from a human donor with renal cell carcinoma. The V gene is TRBV9, the J gene TRBJ2-3, with TRBD2 identical over 14 bases. The CDR3 nucleotides read TGTGCCAGCAGCGCCGGACTAGCGGGGGGTCGACCTAGCACAGATACGCAGTATTTT. It is translated as CASSAGLAGGRPSTDTQYF.